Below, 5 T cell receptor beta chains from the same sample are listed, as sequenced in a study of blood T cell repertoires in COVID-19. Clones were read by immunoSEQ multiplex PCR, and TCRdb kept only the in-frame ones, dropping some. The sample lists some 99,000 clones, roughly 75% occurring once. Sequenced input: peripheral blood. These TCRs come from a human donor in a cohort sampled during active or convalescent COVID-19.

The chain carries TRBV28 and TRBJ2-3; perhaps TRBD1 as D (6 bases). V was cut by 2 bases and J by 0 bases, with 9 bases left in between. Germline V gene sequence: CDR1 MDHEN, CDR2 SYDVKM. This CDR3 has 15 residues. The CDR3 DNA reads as TGTGCCAGCAGTTTAAGGGGGAAGAGCACAGATACGCAGTATTTT. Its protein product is CASSLRGKSTDTQYF.

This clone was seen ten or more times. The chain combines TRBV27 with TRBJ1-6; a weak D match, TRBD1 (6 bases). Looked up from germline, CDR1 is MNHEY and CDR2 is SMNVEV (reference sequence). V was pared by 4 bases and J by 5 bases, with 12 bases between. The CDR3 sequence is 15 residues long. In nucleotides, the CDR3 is TGTGCCAGCAGTTCACTAACAGGGAATAATTCACCCCTCCACTTT. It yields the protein CASSSLTGNNSPLHF.

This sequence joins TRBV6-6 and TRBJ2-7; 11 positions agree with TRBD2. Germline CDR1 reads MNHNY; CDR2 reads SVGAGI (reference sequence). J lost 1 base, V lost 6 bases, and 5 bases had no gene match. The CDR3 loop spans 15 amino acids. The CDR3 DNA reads TGTGCCAGCAGCGACGGGACTAGCGGATCCTACGAGCAGTACTTC. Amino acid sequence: CASSDGTSGSYEQYF.

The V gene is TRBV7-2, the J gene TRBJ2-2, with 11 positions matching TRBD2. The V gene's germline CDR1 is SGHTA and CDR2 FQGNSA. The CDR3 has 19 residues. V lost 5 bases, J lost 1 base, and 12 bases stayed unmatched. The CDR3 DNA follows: TGTGCCAGCAGCCCGCCCAAGATGGGACTAGCGGTGAACACCGGGGAGCTGTTTTTT. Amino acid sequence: CASSPPKMGLAVNTGELFF.

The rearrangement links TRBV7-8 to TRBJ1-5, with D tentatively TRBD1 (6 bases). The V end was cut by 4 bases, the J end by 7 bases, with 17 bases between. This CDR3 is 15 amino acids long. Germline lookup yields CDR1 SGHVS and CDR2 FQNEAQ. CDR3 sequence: CASSSGGGLGQPQHF. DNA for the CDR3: TGTGCCAGCAGCTCCGGGGGGGGGCTCGGGCAGCCCCAGCATTTT.